Detailed here is one T cell receptor (beta chain). The source of the sample is a study of blood T cells in healthy people across ages. Investigators took about 10 milliliters of peripheral blood from every donor. At least 7 million PBMCs were isolated per sample. Germline V gene sequence: CDR1 SGHKS, CDR2 YYEKEE (reference sequence). Deletions cut 3 bases from V and 10 bases from J, with 23 bases between. The CDR3 has 15 residues. A second PCR, run for roughly 7 to 12 cycles, used a sample-barcoded 5' primer plus a J-beta primer mix. TCRdb recomputed calls from the 5' RACE reads with MiXCR, one row per CDR3 protein. The table has about 770,000 distinct CDR3 sequences, around 45% seen once.

The source of this sequence is a man aged 60-69 years in good health. The rearrangement joins TRBV5-5 to TRBJ2-7, with D possibly called TRBD1 or TRBD2 (5 bases each). The sample consisted of blood. CDR3 sequence: CASSSPGTGKEAQYF. CDR3 nucleotide sequence: TGTGCCAGCAGCTCCCCCGGGACGGGGAAAGAGGCCCAGTACTTC.